These 28 T cell receptor beta chains came from one sample sequenced in a study of cytotoxic CD8 clonotypes in ibrutinib-treated CLL. TCRdb's table, derived via immunoSEQ multiplex PCR, lists solely in-frame clones and lacks some. The sample consists of about 180,000 clones, less than 85% of them appearing once. This material consisted of PBMCs, taken after 24 months of ibrutinib treatment. These receptor sequences come from a human donor with chronic lymphocytic leukemia.

The chain has TRBV10-3 and TRBJ2-1, with D perhaps TRBD1 or TRBD2 (5 bases each). The ends were cut back, 4 bases at V and 9 bases at J, with 13 bases in the middle. Germline values: CDR1 ENHRY, CDR2 SYGVKD. The CDR3 covers 13 residues. This chain's CDR3 is CAISVGPFIEQFF. As DNA, the CDR3 is TGTGCCATCAGTGTGGGACCCTTCATTGAGCAGTTCTTC.

This clone is a singleton in its sample. V gene TRBV19 combines with J gene TRBJ2-3; D call uncertain. The germline V gene encodes CDR1 LNHDA and CDR2 SQIVND (reference sequence). The CDR3 is 15 amino acids. V lost 3 bases and J lost 0, with 10 bases in between. CDR3 nucleotide sequence: TGTGCCAGTAGTATCTCCTTTGGTAGCACAGATACGCAGTATTTT. This gives the protein CASSISFGSTDTQYF.

This rearrangement joins TRBV19 to TRBJ1-2; 7 nucleotides agree with TRBD1. Germline CDR1 reads LNHDA; CDR2 reads SQIVND (reference sequence). J gave up 3 bases and V 2 bases, and 0 bases lay outside the gene matches. The CDR3 length is 13 residues. CDR3 amino acids: CASSITGDYGYTF. Here the CDR3 DNA reads TGTGCCAGTAGTATAACAGGGGACTATGGCTACACCTTC.

As DNA, the CDR3 is TGTGCCAGCAGTGCCCGACAGGGGGGCGCAGCCGGGGAGCTGTTTTTT. Its translation: CASSARQGGAAGELFF. The chain joins TRBV25-1 to TRBJ2-2; 9 bases fit TRBD1. Trimming removed 4 bases from V and 6 bases from J; junction bases left unmatched: 9. This CDR3 is 16 amino acids long. Germline CDR1 and CDR2: MGHDK and SYGVNS.

This sequence joins TRBV6-5 and TRBJ1-3; tentative D call: TRBD1 (5 bases). The CDR3 has 14 amino acids. CDR1 and CDR2 (germline): MNHEY, SVGAGI. The V end lost 5 bases, the J end lost 6 bases, and 14 bases lay between the germline ends. DNA for the CDR3: TGTGCCAGCAGTAACACCCGGGGGGTAAACACCATATATTTT. Translated, it gives CASSNTRGVNTIYF.

The chain has TRBV6-1 and TRBJ1-5; D is ambiguous. The germline CDR1 and CDR2 sequences are MNHNS and SASEGT. Trimming removed 3 bases from V and 12 bases from J, with 9 bases in between. This CDR3 region has 11 residues. CDR3 nucleotides: TGTGCCAGCAGTGAGACAAGGCTCCAGCATTTT. Protein sequence: CASSETRLQHF.

V usage is TRBV28 and J usage is TRBJ2-1, with 8 nucleotides matching TRBD2. The CDR3 is 16 residues long. The junction had 9 bases not matched to a gene; V was cut back by 7 bases and J by 1 base. Germline values: CDR1 MDHEN, CDR2 SYDVKM. The DNA of the CDR3 is TGTGCCAGCACCATTAGCGGGGTAGGATCCTACAATGAGCAGTTCTTC. Its translation: CASTISGVGSYNEQFF.

The rearrangement links TRBV5-6 to TRBJ1-2; TRBD1 matches 7 bases. Losses at the gene ends were 0 bases for V and 3 bases for J; bases not matched to a gene: 5. This CDR3 is 15 amino acids long. Germline V lookup: CDR1 SGHDT, CDR2 YYEEEE. CDR3 in amino acids: CASSLAGRGDYGYTF. The DNA for the CDR3 is TGTGCCAGCAGCTTGGCTGGCAGGGGGGACTATGGCTACACCTTC.

The V and J genes are TRBV7-8 and TRBJ2-2; 7 nucleotides match TRBD2. CDR1 is SGHVS and CDR2 is FQNEAQ in the germline V gene. The trim removed 2 bases at V and 5 bases at J, leaving 5 bases unmatched. This CDR3 comprises 15 residues. CDR3 residues: CASSLRRESTGELFF. CDR3 in DNA: TGTGCCAGCAGCTTACGGCGGGAGAGTACCGGGGAGCTGTTTTTT. Full variable domain (missing parts from reference TRBV7-8 and TRBJ2-2): GAGVSQSPRYKVAKRGQDVALRCDPISGHVSLFWYQQALGQGPEFLTYFQNEAQLDKSGLPSDRFFAERPEGSVSTLKIQRTQQEDSAVYLCASSLRRESTGELFFGEGSRLTVL.

The rearrangement uses TRBV5-6 and TRBJ2-7; TRBD1 matches 7 bases. V dropped 0 bases and J dropped 6; count of bases not matched to a gene: 6. Germline V gene data show CDR1 as SGHDT and CDR2 as YYEEEE. This CDR3 spans 14 amino acids. The CDR3 DNA reads as TGTGCCAGCAGCTTGGAAAAGGGGGCGGGCGAGCAGTACTTC. It is translated as CASSLEKGAGEQYF.

This clone was seen more than once but under ten times. The gene calls are TRBV28 and TRBJ2-3; unclear D gene. The CDR3 covers 14 residues. Trimming removed 5 bases from V and 3 bases from J, with 12 bases in between. The germline CDR1 and CDR2 sequences are MDHEN and SYDVKM. CDR3 in amino acids: CASSPLQGTDTQYF. The CDR3, as DNA: TGTGCCAGCAGTCCCCTTCAAGGTACAGATACGCAGTATTTT.

The chain has TRBV7-2 and TRBJ2-2, with 14 bases matching TRBD2. CDR1 is SGHTA, CDR2 FQGNSA, per germline. The CDR3 spans 16 residues. J was trimmed by 8 bases and V by 6 bases; bases with no gene match: 8. CDR3 residues: CASSPGLAGGWGELFF. In nucleotides, the CDR3 is TGTGCCAGCAGTCCCGGACTAGCGGGAGGTTGGGGGGAGCTGTTTTTT.

The count of this clone is one. The V call is TRBV7-8, the J call TRBJ2-3, with 10 bases identical to TRBD2. Germline V gene sequence: CDR1 SGHVS, CDR2 FQNEAQ. Trimming at V came to 0 bases and at J to 6 bases, leaving 0 bases not matched to a gene. The CDR3 totals 14 residues. In DNA form, the CDR3 reads TGTGCCAGCAGCTTAGCTAGCGGGAGGGATACGCAGTATTTT. It is translated as CASSLASGRDTQYF. The full variable domain, completed using reference TRBV7-8 and TRBJ2-3, is GAGVSQSPRYKVAKRGQDVALRCDPISGHVSLFWYQQALGQGPEFLTYFQNEAQLDKSGLPSDRFFAERPEGSVSTLKIQRTQQEDSAVYLCASSLASGRDTQYFGPGTRLTVL.

The chain recombines TRBV10-2 with TRBJ2-3, with 8 bases aligning to TRBD1. CDR1 WSHSY and CDR2 SAAADI come from the germline V gene. J gave up 1 base and V 6 bases, and 9 bases lay outside the gene matches. CDR3 length: 16 residues. The CDR3 region has the DNA TGCGCCAGCAGGCTTTTGGGACAGGCTCGCACAGATACGCAGTATTTT. Translating gives CASRLLGQARTDTQYF.

V and J are TRBV9 and TRBJ1-6; D is perhaps TRBD1 (5 bases). Germline V gene lookup returns CDR1 SGDLS and CDR2 YYNGEE. This CDR3 spans 14 amino acids. Trimming removed 1 base at V and 5 bases at J, with 7 bases between. CDR3 nucleotide sequence: TGTGCCAGCAGCGTAACAGGAGATAATTCACCCCTCCACTTT. Residues: CASSVTGDNSPLHF.

The gene calls are TRBV28 and TRBJ1-1; 7 nucleotides match TRBD1. The CDR3 has 14 amino acids. CDR1 is MDHEN, CDR2 SYDVKM, per germline. The trim removed 7 bases at V and 5 bases at J, leaving 10 bases unmatched. The DNA of the CDR3 is TGTGCCAGCATCTCAGGGGGGTATGGTACTGAAGCTTTCTTT. Its translation is CASISGGYGTEAFF.

The chain links TRBV7-3 to TRBJ2-2, with 8 bases fitting TRBD1. V was pared by 6 bases and J by 2 bases, with 2 bases of the junction left unmatched. Germline V lookup: CDR1 SGHTA, CDR2 FQGTGA. There are 14 residues in the CDR3. The CDR3 nucleotides are TGTGCCAGCAGGACAGGGGCCAACACCGGGGAGCTGTTTTTT. Its translation is CASRTGANTGELFF.

In nucleotides, the CDR3 is TGTGCCAGCAGCTCCAGTTACTCCTACAATGAGCAGTTCTTC. Translated, it gives CASSSSYSYNEQFF. The rearrangement uses TRBV13 and TRBJ2-1; no definite D call. Germline V gene lookup returns CDR1 PRHDT and CDR2 FYEKMQ (reference sequence). CDR3 length: 14 amino acids. Trimming cost V 4 bases and J 0 bases, with 7 bases left between them.

CDR3 in amino acids: CASSQQGNTEAFF. CDR3 DNA: TGTGCCAGCTCCCAACAGGGAAACACTGAAGCTTTCTTT. V and J are TRBV18 and TRBJ1-1; tentative D call: TRBD1 (6 bases). The CDR3 runs to 13 residues. The germline gives CDR1 KGHSH, CDR2 LQKENI. V lost 6 bases and J lost 2, with 10 bases in between.

This clone was seen more than once but under ten times. The rearrangement joins TRBV27 to TRBJ2-7, with TRBD1 as a possible D gene (5 bases). The CDR3 has 16 residues. Trimming left V 3 bases short and J 7 bases short, with 22 bases between. CDR1 is MNHEY and CDR2 is SMNVEV in the germline V gene (reference sequence). CDR3 bases: TGTGCCAGCAGTTTTTCGCTCGACTGGGGCTTAGGGGAGCAGTACTTC. Translating gives CASSFSLDWGLGEQYF.

The chain combines TRBV5-1 with TRBJ1-1; the D is unclear. The CDR3 is made up of 12 amino acids. The germline gives CDR1 SGHRS, CDR2 YFSETQ. Trimming removed 3 bases at V and 2 bases at J, with 5 bases between. The CDR3 DNA sequence: TGCGCCAGCAGCTCCGCCAACACTGAAGCTTTCTTT. Translation: CASSSANTEAFF.

The table lists this clone with a few counts. The chain combines TRBV4-2 with TRBJ2-6; 11 nucleotides agree with TRBD1. CDR1 and CDR2 (germline): LGHNA, YNFKEQ. This CDR3 contains 19 residues. V lost 4 bases to trimming and J lost 1 base; unmatched junction nucleotides: 9. The CDR3 loop is CASSRRGQGASSGANVLTF. In DNA, the CDR3 is TGTGCCAGCAGCCGCCGAGGACAGGGGGCGAGTTCTGGGGCCAACGTCCTGACTTTC.

The chain couples TRBV30 to TRBJ2-2; 7 bases fit TRBD1. The CDR3 runs 13 residues. The germline V gene encodes CDR1 GTSNPN and CDR2 SVGIG (reference sequence). Germline trimming cut 4 bases from V and 7 bases from J; bases unmatched to any gene: 6. CDR3 region: CAWTQGSIGELFF. CDR3 nucleotides: TGTGCCTGGACACAGGGGTCAATCGGGGAGCTGTTTTTT.

The J gene is TRBJ1-1, the V gene TRBV5-1; D is possibly TRBD1 (6 bases). Germline values: CDR1 SGHRS, CDR2 YFSETQ. The CDR3 is 12 residues long. Between the trimmed V and J ends, which lost 3 bases and 10 bases, there was a span of 13 bases. CDR3 region: CASSYRTDAAFF. The CDR3 coding sequence is TGCGCCAGCAGCTATAGGACAGACGCAGCTTTCTTT.

The chain joins TRBV6-5 to TRBJ2-5; D gene ambiguous. The germline V gene has CDR1 MNHEY and CDR2 SVGAGI. V shed 3 bases and J shed 2 bases, with 10 bases lying between them. The CDR3 is 14 amino acids. CDR3 DNA sequence: TGTGCCAGCAGTTATCTGTCTAGTCAAGAGACCCAGTACTTC. This encodes CASSYLSSQETQYF.

The chain joins TRBV2 to TRBJ1-4, with 7 bases identical to TRBD1. V gave up 3 bases and J gave up 4 bases; unmatched junction bases: 5. CDR3 length: 15 amino acids. The V gene's germline CDR1 is SNHLY and CDR2 FYNNEI. CDR3 residues: CASSDKGAINEKLFF. The CDR3, as DNA: TGTGCCAGCAGTGATAAGGGGGCTATTAATGAAAAACTGTTTTTT.

The CDR3 coding sequence is TGTGCCAGCAGCCAATTCGGTGCTGGACCCCGGGGCGAAAAACTGTTTTTT. Its protein is CASSQFGAGPRGEKLFF. The chain uses TRBV16 and TRBJ1-4; tentative D call: TRBD1 (5 bases). Germline CDR1 is KGHSY and CDR2 is FQNENV. This CDR3 spans 17 amino acids. Deletions cut 1 base from V and 8 bases from J, with 20 bases between.

The table lists this clone with a few counts. The chain links TRBV19 to TRBJ2-7; D not resolved. V was shortened by 1 base and J by 5 bases, with 9 bases between the two germline ends. This CDR3 comprises 13 residues. From germline, CDR1 is LNHDA and CDR2 SQIVND (reference sequence). In DNA, the CDR3 is TGTGCCAGTAGTATAGGTTTACTGGACGAGCAGTACTTC. Translation gives CASSIGLLDEQYF.